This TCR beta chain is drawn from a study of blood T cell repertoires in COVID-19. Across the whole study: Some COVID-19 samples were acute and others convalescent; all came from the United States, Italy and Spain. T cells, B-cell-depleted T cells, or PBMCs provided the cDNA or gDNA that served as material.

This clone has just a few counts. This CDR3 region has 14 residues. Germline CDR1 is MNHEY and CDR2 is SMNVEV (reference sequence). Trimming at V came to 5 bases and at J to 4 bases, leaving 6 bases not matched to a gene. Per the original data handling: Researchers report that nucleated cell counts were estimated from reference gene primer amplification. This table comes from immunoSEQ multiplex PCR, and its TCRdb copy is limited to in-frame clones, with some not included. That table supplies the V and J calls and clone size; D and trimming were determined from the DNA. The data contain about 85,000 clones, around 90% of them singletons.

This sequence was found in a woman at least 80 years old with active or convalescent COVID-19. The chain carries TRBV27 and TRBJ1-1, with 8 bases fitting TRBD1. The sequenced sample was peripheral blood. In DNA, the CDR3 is TGTGCCAGCAGTACCAGGGGGCTGAGCACTGAAGCTTTCTTT. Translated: CASSTRGLSTEAFF.